The clone carrying this T cell receptor (beta chain) has more than one count but fewer than ten. No antigen is known for it. Study conclusions and caveats: The larger-cohort validation was restricted to a single TCR beta V-J rearrangement rather than whole repertoires. Tumor Treg TCRs overlapped most with tumor naive CD4+ cells.

Memory CD4+ T cells were sorted as CD4+CD45RO+CD25- cells. Semi-nested PCR with Nested Universal Primer A followed constant-region reverse priming of full-length variable regions. TCRdb reprocessed the 5' RACE reads with MiXCR, giving one entry per CDR3 protein. The table records 50,000 to 65,000 distinct CDR3 sequences, around 28% of them present only once. Germline values: CDR1 SGHTA, CDR2 FQGNSA. The germline V and J ends were trimmed by 2 bases and 4 bases, with 12 bases remaining between them. The CDR3 has 15 amino acids. What was sequenced was tumor-infiltrating memory CD4+ T cells sorted from the breast tumor. Subset meaning: memory CD4+ T cells, CD4+CD45RO+CD25-. The gene calls are TRBV7-2 and TRBJ2-1; tentative D call: TRBD1 (5 bases). The sequence derives from a female donor with breast cancer. The CDR3 is CASSLQGLGYNEQFF. CDR3 in DNA: TGTGCCAGCAGCTTACAGGGCTTAGGGTACAATGAGCAGTTCTTC.